The 11 T cell receptor beta chains reported below all come from one sample, sequenced in a study of blood T cell repertoires in COVID-19 (dated by TCRdb to about 2020). Library creation used the immunoSEQ multiplex PCR assay. Sourced from immuneACCESS, this table was stored by TCRdb with only in-frame sequences that have V and J called. A share of the clones is absent; for the studies checked, an unresolved V gene accounts for under half, and the remainder has no known explanation. This sample has around 84,000 clones in its table, and around 87% of those were observed once. 7% to 9% of the sample is in the top ten clones. The material sequenced was peripheral blood. The receptor set was obtained from an elderly man with active or convalescent COVID-19.

The chain joins TRBV27 to TRBJ2-3, with D tentatively TRBD1 (5 bases). This CDR3 has 13 amino acids. The V gene's germline CDR1 is MNHEY and CDR2 SMNVEV (reference sequence). Trimming left V 5 bases short and J 1 base short, with 7 bases between. The CDR3 bases are TGTGCCAGCAGTAAACAGGGCACAGATACGCAGTATTTT. Its protein is CASSKQGTDTQYF.

The rearrangement joins TRBV11-2 to TRBJ2-3, with 7 bases that match TRBD2. Germline CDR1 and CDR2: SGHAT and FQNNGV. The CDR3 totals 16 residues. The ends lost 5 bases at V and 3 bases at J; junction bases unmatched: 11. The CDR3 is CASSPRPWRGTDTQYF. CDR3 coding DNA: TGTGCCAGCAGCCCTAGGCCGTGGCGGGGGACAGATACGCAGTATTTT. Variable domain in full (rest from reference TRBV11-2 and TRBJ2-3): EAGVAQSPRYKIIEKRQSVAFWCNPISGHATLYWYQQILGQGPKLLIQFQNNGVVDDSQLPKDRFSAERLKGVDSTLKIQPAKLEDSAVYLCASSPRPWRGTDTQYFGPGTRLTVL.

V is TRBV5-1 and J is TRBJ1-1; 7 bases match TRBD1. V lost 4 bases, J lost 1 base, and 4 bases stayed unmatched. Germline assignment: CDR1 SGHRS and CDR2 YFSETQ. The CDR3 extends over 14 amino acids. CDR3 bases: TGCGCCAGCAGCCAGCGACAGGGGAACACTGAAGCTTTCTTT. Its protein is CASSQRQGNTEAFF. The variable domain in full, completed from reference TRBV5-1 and TRBJ1-1, reads KAGVTQTPRYLIKTRGQQVTLSCSPISGHRSVSWYQQTPGQGLQFLFEYFSETQRNKGNFPGRFSGRQFSNSRSEMNVSTLELGDSALYLCASSQRQGNTEAFFGQGTRLTVV.

The chain is built from TRBV4-1 and TRBJ1-4, with TRBD1 identical over 7 bases. CDR1 and CDR2 (germline): MGHRA, YSYEKL. This CDR3 has 16 amino acids. The trim removed 1 base at V and 4 bases at J, leaving 6 bases unmatched. Here the CDR3 reads CASSQGAGTVNEKLFF. As DNA, the CDR3 is TGCGCCAGCAGCCAAGGAGCAGGGACAGTTAATGAAAAACTGTTTTTT.

The chain employs TRBV6-1 and TRBJ2-7; 7 nucleotides line up with TRBD1. Germline V gives CDR1 MNHNS, CDR2 SASEGT. CDR3 length: 15 residues. The V segment lost 2 bases and the J segment 2 bases; nucleotides outside the gene matches: 6. The CDR3, as DNA: TGTGCCAGCAGTGAAAGGGTAGGGGGCCCCTACGAGCAGTACGTC. As protein: CASSERVGGPYEQYV.

V is TRBV2 and J is TRBJ1-5; D possibly corresponds to TRBD1 (5 bases). Deletions cut 4 bases from V and 4 bases from J, with 11 bases between. The V gene's germline CDR1 is SNHLY and CDR2 FYNNEI. This CDR3 is built from 14 residues. The CDR3 is CASSVYGGNQPQHF. The CDR3 DNA follows: TGTGCCAGCAGTGTGTACGGGGGAAATCAGCCCCAGCATTTT.

The chain is built from TRBV9 and TRBJ1-5; 8 nucleotides line up with TRBD1. V shed 3 bases and J 5 bases; nucleotides not matched to a gene: 4. The germline V gene encodes CDR1 SGDLS and CDR2 YYNGEE. The CDR3 contains 14 residues. CDR3 region: CASSAGQGHQPQHF. DNA of the CDR3: TGTGCCAGCAGCGCCGGACAGGGACATCAGCCCCAGCATTTT.

The chain couples TRBV6-5 to TRBJ1-1; D unresolved. Trimming removed 0 bases at V and 0 bases at J, with 8 bases between. Germline V lookup: CDR1 MNHEY, CDR2 SVGAGI. This CDR3 comprises 15 residues. The CDR3 bases are TGTGCCAGCAGTTACTCATCAGAATTGAACACTGAAGCTTTCTTT. It specifies CASSYSSELNTEAFF.

This clone was seen only once. The chain links TRBV11-2 to TRBJ2-7; 8 positions match TRBD2. CDR3 length: 15 residues. With V trimmed by 5 bases and J by 2 bases, 8 bases remained unmatched. Germline lookup yields CDR1 SGHAT and CDR2 FQNNGV. The CDR3 protein is CASSLLAGIPYEQYV. The CDR3, as DNA: TGTGCCAGCAGCCTCTTAGCGGGGATCCCCTACGAGCAGTACGTC.

The genes are TRBV5-1 and TRBJ2-2; D is undetermined. The CDR3 loop spans 14 amino acids. The V gene's germline CDR1 is SGHRS and CDR2 YFSETQ. Trimming shortened V by 3 bases and J by 4 bases, and 10 bases separated the two germline ends. The CDR3 here is CASSSTIVTGELFF. DNA of the CDR3: TGCGCCAGCAGCTCCACCATAGTCACCGGGGAGCTGTTTTTT.

Details on this clone: This same CDR3 is encoded by further DNA sequences in the sample. V usage is TRBV5-1 and J usage is TRBJ1-1; D remains unclear. Looked up from germline, CDR1 is SGHRS and CDR2 is YFSETQ. V lost 0 bases and J 0 bases, leaving 6 bases between the germline ends. CDR3 length: 14 residues. Here the CDR3 reads CASSLGQMNTEAFF. The DNA of the CDR3 is TGCGCCAGCAGCTTGGGACAAATGAACACTGAAGCTTTCTTT.